The next 5 T cell receptor beta chains were all read from a single sample in a study of tumor-infiltrating lymphocytes in glioblastoma multiforme. Three nested ARM-PCR rounds with V-beta and C-beta primers built TCRB libraries. MiXCR, applied by TCRdb to the multiplex PCR reads, yields one record per CDR3 protein. The sample yields fewer than 15,000 distinct CDR3 sequences, under 70% seen once. Material for sequencing was brain tumor tissue. The origin of the receptors is a male donor with glioblastoma.

The chain is built from TRBV11-2 and TRBJ2-2; tentative D call: TRBD1 (6 bases). This CDR3 spans 20 amino acids. V lost 7 bases, J lost 6 bases, and 33 bases lay in between. Germline lookup yields CDR1 SGHAT and CDR2 FQNNGV. The CDR3 coding sequence is TGTGCCAGCACCCGTTCCTGCGGCCAGGGGCTGGGGGTAAACTCCGGGGAGCTGTTTTTT. Protein sequence: CASTRSCGQGLGVNSGELFF.

This clonotype was counted at least ten times. Since the CDR3 does not end with the conserved phenylalanine or tryptophan, this likely comes from a read error. The chain uses TRBV12-3 or TRBV12-4 and TRBJ1-1, with D tentatively TRBD1 (6 bases). This CDR3 has 13 amino acids. Trimming removed 3 bases from V and 5 bases from J, with 10 bases in between. DNA of the CDR3: TGTGCCAGCAGTTTGAGCAGGGGAACTGAAGCTTTCTCT. Translation: CASSLSRGTEAFS.

The chain couples TRBV11-3 to TRBJ2-1; D may match TRBD1 or TRBD2 (6 bases each). The CDR3 totals 13 residues. The V gene lost 8 bases and the J gene lost 12 bases, with 20 bases spanning the gap. Germline V gene sequence: CDR1 SGHNT, CDR2 YENEEA. The CDR3 region is CASGSRGESGQFF. The CDR3 nucleotides read TGTGCCAGCGGCTCGAGGGGGGAGAGTGGGCAGTTCTTC.

Comment on this clonotype: One junction end disagrees with the germline gene, perhaps due to a read error. V is TRBV4-3 and J is TRBJ2-6; D may match TRBD1 or TRBD2 (5 bases each). Germline lookup yields CDR1 LGHNA and CDR2 YSLEER. The CDR3 spans 16 residues. The CDR3 coding sequence is TGCGCCAGCAGCCACCTCGAGGGGTCTGGGGCCAATGTCCTGACTTTC. Translated: CASSHLEGSGANVLTF.

Details on this clonotype: One junction end disagrees with the germline gene, perhaps due to a read error. The rearrangement links TRBV11-2 to TRBJ2-7, with a tentative D call TRBD2 (5 bases). This CDR3 is 15 amino acids long. Germline-derived CDR1 and CDR2 are SGHAT and FQNNGV. CDR3 DNA: TGTGCCAGCGGCTTCTCTAGCCTAGCACTATACAATCAGTACTTC. Encoded protein: CASGFSSLALYNQYF.